A single sample gave rise to the 15 T cell receptor beta chains below, sequenced in a study of cytomegalovirus exposure and HLA in healthy donors. Primers included in the PCR were 60 Vbeta and 13 Jbeta primers. Here immunoSEQ multiplex PCR was the method, and the copy in TCRdb shows in-frame clones only, minus some. Among 90,000 to 120,000 clones, 82% were seen once, and the ten largest hold roughly 3%. The specimen was PBMCs. Receptors originate from a man aged 30 to 39 in good health and CMV-seropositive.

The V and J genes are TRBV18 and TRBJ2-5; 7 bases are a match to TRBD2. The V and J ends lost 4 bases and 5 bases, in that order; junction bases with no gene match: 4. The CDR3 extends over 13 amino acids. CDR1 KGHSH and CDR2 LQKENI come from the germline V gene. CDR3 loop: CASSREGLETQYF. CDR3 nucleotide sequence: TGTGCCAGCTCACGGGAGGGTCTTGAGACCCAGTACTTC.

V is TRBV10-1 and J is TRBJ2-7, with 9 bases matching TRBD1. This CDR3 spans 14 amino acids. CDR1 and CDR2 (germline): WNHNN, SYGVQD (reference sequence). V gave up 3 bases and J gave up 2 bases; unmatched junction bases: 2. The CDR3 bases are TGCGCCAGCAGTGAAGGGACAGGGCCCTACGAGCAGTACTTC. Its protein is CASSEGTGPYEQYF.

V and J are TRBV7-9 and TRBJ2-5; D gene uncertain. V dropped 1 base and J dropped 0 bases, with 6 bases sitting between them. The CDR3 totals 14 residues. Germline V gene sequence: CDR1 SEHNR, CDR2 FQNEAQ (reference sequence). This chain's CDR3 is CASSLGGYQETQYF. CDR3 coding DNA: TGTGCCAGCAGCTTAGGTGGCTACCAAGAGACCCAGTACTTC.

V usage is TRBV6-5 and J usage is TRBJ2-1, with TRBD1 matching 9 bases. V trimming: 5 bases; J trimming: 7 bases; junction bases outside the gene matches: 9. The CDR3 totals 15 residues. Germline V gives CDR1 MNHEY, CDR2 SVGAGI. CDR3 sequence (DNA): TGTGCCAGCAGTGTGACCGGGACAGGGTCGAATGAGCAGTTCTTC. Protein product: CASSVTGTGSNEQFF.

This chain links TRBV5-4 with TRBJ2-3, with TRBD1 matching 9 bases. There are 19 residues in the CDR3. In germline, CDR1 is SGHNT, CDR2 YYREEE (reference sequence). The V segment lost 1 base and the J segment 4 bases; nucleotides outside the gene matches: 16. The CDR3 nucleotides read TGTGCCAGCAGCTTGTTTGGTTTTATGGGACAGGGTTTTGCAGATACGCAGTATTTT. Its translation is CASSLFGFMGQGFADTQYF.

The table lists this clone with a few counts. The chain combines TRBV7-9 with TRBJ1-2; no firm D call. Trimming cost V 0 bases and J 6 bases, with 8 bases left between them. The CDR3 runs 13 residues. Germline V gives CDR1 SEHNR, CDR2 FQNEAQ (reference sequence). The CDR3 sequence is CASSLAGRHGYTF. The CDR3 DNA sequence: TGTGCCAGCAGCTTAGCCGGCAGGCATGGCTACACCTTC.

V usage is TRBV2 and J usage is TRBJ2-1, with 9 bases fitting TRBD1. Germline V lookup: CDR1 SNHLY, CDR2 FYNNEI. V gave up 1 base and J gave up 15 bases; unmatched junction bases: 7. This CDR3 region has 13 residues. CDR3 amino acids: CASSEGHRGRPFF. CDR3 in DNA: TGTGCCAGCAGTGAAGGGCACAGGGGGCGTCCGTTCTTC.

The chain carries TRBV5-1 and TRBJ1-1; no reliable D call. The V gene lost 2 bases and the J gene lost 8 bases, with 10 bases spanning the gap. This CDR3 is built from 12 residues. Germline lookup yields CDR1 SGHRS and CDR2 YFSETQ. CDR3 amino acids: CASSFYPGEAFF. In DNA, the CDR3 is TGCGCCAGCAGCTTTTACCCGGGAGAAGCTTTCTTT.

As concerns this clone: A junction boundary mismatches the germline segment, possibly from a read error. The V gene is TRBV19, the J gene TRBJ1-1; D gene ambiguous. The germline V gene has CDR1 LNHDA and CDR2 SQIVND (reference sequence). CDR3 size: 13 residues. CDR3 nucleotides: TGTGCCAGTAGTATATATGAGGTCGGCGGTTCGTCGTTC. Protein: CASSIYEVGGSSF. Combining the CDR3 with reference TRBV19 and TRBJ1-1 gives the whole variable domain DGGITQSPKYLFRKEGQNVTLSCEQNLNHDAMYWYRQDPGQGLRLIYYSQIVNDFQKGDIAEGYSVSREKKESFPLTVTSAQKNPTAFYLCASSIYEVGGSSFGQGTRLTVV.

The chain combines TRBV6-1 with TRBJ2-7, with D tentatively TRBD2 (5 bases). This CDR3 contains 10 residues. The germline V gene has CDR1 MNHNS and CDR2 SASEGT. V shed 8 bases and J shed 6 bases, with 8 bases lying between them. CDR3 nucleotide sequence: TGTGCCAGCGGAGGAATCGAGCAGTACTTC. Its protein product is CASGGIEQYF.

V gene TRBV9 combines with J gene TRBJ2-1; 10 nucleotides match TRBD1. The junction had 5 bases not matched to a gene; V was cut back by 4 bases and J by 4 bases. CDR1 SGDLS and CDR2 YYNGEE come from the germline V gene. CDR3 length: 15 amino acids. The CDR3: CASSPRTGGYNEQFF. The DNA for the CDR3 is TGTGCCAGCAGCCCCCGGACAGGGGGTTACAATGAGCAGTTCTTC.

This clone showed up just a few times. J is TRBJ2-5 and V is TRBV9, with no clear D. The CDR3 contains 14 residues. Germline loops: CDR1 SGDLS, CDR2 YYNGEE. V was shortened by 1 base and J by 4 bases, with 11 bases between the two germline ends. In DNA form, the CDR3 reads TGTGCCAGCAGCGTAAGTAGTTCAGGAGAGACCCAGTACTTC. Encoded protein: CASSVSSSGETQYF. Drawing the rest from reference TRBV9 and TRBJ2-5, the complete variable domain is DSGVTQTPKHLITATGQRVTLRCSPRSGDLSVYWYQQSLDQGLQFLIQYYNGEERAKGNILERFSAQQFPDLHSELNLSSLELGDSALYFCASSVSSSGETQYFGPGTRLLVL.

V gene TRBV6-1 combines with J gene TRBJ1-2; weak D call: TRBD1 (5 bases). The CDR3 consists of 12 residues. The V and J ends lost 6 bases and 6 bases respectively, with 11 bases between them. Germline lookup yields CDR1 MNHNS and CDR2 SASEGT. For the CDR3, the DNA is TGTGCCAGCAGAGCAGGGCTGGATGGCTACACCTTC. Protein: CASRAGLDGYTF.

In this sample, this clone turned up once. The chain recombines TRBV7-9 with TRBJ2-7, with D tentatively TRBD2 (6 bases). The V end was cut by 10 bases, the J end by 0 bases, with 25 bases between. The germline gives CDR1 SEHNR, CDR2 FQNEAQ (reference sequence). CDR3 length: 17 residues. CDR3 amino acids: CATTTGAGSKSSYEQYF. Here the CDR3 DNA reads TGTGCCACCACAACGGGAGCGGGTAGTAAGAGCTCCTACGAGCAGTACTTC. Looking up the rest from reference TRBV7-9 and TRBJ2-7 gives the full variable domain: DTGVSQNPRHKITKRGQNVTFRCDPISEHNRLYWYRQTLGQGPEFLTYFQNEAQLEKSRLLSDRFSAERPKGSFSTLEIQRTEQGDSAMYLCATTTGAGSKSSYEQYFGPGTRLTVT.

The chain couples TRBV2 to TRBJ1-1; TRBD1 might be the D (5 bases). This CDR3 contains 14 residues. Trimming removed 6 bases from V and 0 bases from J, with 11 bases in between. Germline V gives CDR1 SNHLY, CDR2 FYNNEI. CDR3 nucleotide sequence: TGTGCCAGCAGCGACAGTAGGATGAACACTGAAGCTTTCTTT. Its translation: CASSDSRMNTEAFF.